The entry below describes one TCR beta chain. Specified time point: after neoadjuvant nivolumab, at surgical resection. Patients were newly diagnosed with stage II-IVA oral cavity squamous cell carcinoma without prior systemic or radiation treatment. Clones were sequenced by immunoSEQ multiplex PCR, and TCRdb holds only the in-frame ones, with some missing. This sample carries 55,000 to 80,000 clones, roughly nine tenths of them seen once, and the ten largest clones take less than 3%. This sample is drawn from a study of neoadjuvant anti-PD-1 for oral cavity cancer. Germline V gene lookup returns CDR1 MNHEY and CDR2 SMNVEV (reference sequence). The CDR3 spans 14 residues. With V trimmed by 5 bases and J by 3 bases, 7 bases remained unmatched.

This specimen was PBMCs, taken after nivolumab (anti-PD-1) treatment. The source is a person aged 35-80 years with oral cavity squamous cell carcinoma. The V call is TRBV27, the J call TRBJ2-7; TRBD1 aligns across 7 bases. The CDR3 coding sequence is TGTGCCAGCAGTCGACAGGGACAACTCTACGAGCAGTACTTC. This gives the protein CASSRQGQLYEQYF.